This TCR beta chain derives from a study of blood T cell repertoires in COVID-19. For the study at large: Samples representing acute and convalescent COVID-19 were sourced from the United States, Italy and Spain. T cells, B-cell-depleted T cells, or PBMCs provided the cDNA or gDNA that served as material.

Germline CDR1 and CDR2: SSHAT and FNYEAQ (reference sequence). The CDR3 has 16 amino acids. How the authors handled the data: Reference gene primers were amplified, and this amplification served to estimate nucleated cell counts. Generated by immunoSEQ multiplex PCR, the TCRdb table keeps only in-frame clones and is missing some. V, J and clone size are those of that table, while D and trimming were read from the DNA. The sample records 250,000 to 300,000 clones, approximately 90% being singletons. In the case of this clone: Germline and junction disagree at one end, which may indicate a read error.

This receptor was identified in a man in his late teens or twenties with active or convalescent COVID-19. Sequenced input: peripheral blood. The rearrangement joins TRBV7-7 to TRBJ2-5; 14 bases are shared with TRBD2. CDR3 region: CASSLGTSGSGETQYF. CDR3 nucleotide sequence: TGTGCTAGCAGCTTAGGGACTAGCGGGAGTGGAGAGACCCAGTACTTC.